The rows below give T cell receptor beta chains drawn from one sample of a study of T cells in Graves' hyperthyroidism and ophthalmopathy. One entry per CDR3 protein, called by TCRdb with MiXCR from the multiplex PCR reads. The sample has about 570,000 distinct CDR3 sequences; about 43% are singletons. Sample: peripheral blood or thyroid tissue (not recorded which). These TCRs come from an adult woman with Graves' disease, either hyperthyroidism or ophthalmopathy (not recorded which). The CDR3 runs from the conserved cysteine through the conserved F or W. The order of the fields is D gene, J gene, clone size, V gene, CDR3 DNA, CDR3 protein. The D gene is left open where the match is weak. Some rows have no size entry. The others give once, few or many, or a class for an expanded clone.

>NA|TRBJ1-3|many|TRBV20-1
TGCAGTGCAACAGATCTGGTGGACACCATATATTTT
CSATDLVDTIYF
>TRBD1|TRBJ2-5|many|TRBV6-1
TGTGCCAGCAGTGAAAGGGACAGACAAGAGACCCAGTACTTC
CASSERDRQETQYF
>NA|TRBJ2-7|NA|TRBV20-1
TGCAGTGTGGACGGGACCTCCTACGAGCAGTACTTC
CSVDGTSYEQYF
>TRBD1|TRBJ1-1|NA|TRBV2
TGTGCCAGCAGTGAATTGGGACAGTCGAACACTGAAGCTTTCTTT
CASSELGQSNTEAFF
>TRBD1|TRBJ1-2|NA|TRBV7-9
TGTGCCAGCAGCTTGACAGGGGCGTCGCACTATGGCTACACCTTC
CASSLTGASHYGYTF
>NA|TRBJ2-7|NA|TRBV10-3
TGTGCCATCAGTGAGTCCAGGAACTACGAGCAGTACTTC
CAISESRNYEQYF
>NA|TRBJ2-2|NA|TRBV12-3/TRBV12-4
TGTGCCAGCACCCTCGGGGCCGGGACTAACACCGGGGAGCTGTTTTTT
CASTLGAGTNTGELFF
>TRBD2|TRBJ2-5|NA|TRBV20-1
TGCAGAACAGAGCGGGGGGACCAAGAGACCCAGTACTTC
CRTERGDQETQYF
>NA|TRBJ2-5|once|TRBV7-3
TGTGCCAGCAGCTTAATTGGGCAGAGTGAGCAGTACTTC
CASSLIGQSEQYF
>NA|TRBJ1-5|NA|TRBV10-3
TGTGCCATCAGTGGTGGGGGGCTAGGATCACCCCAGCATTTT
CAISGGGLGSPQHF
>NA|TRBJ2-3|NA|TRBV4-1
TGCGCCAGCAGCCAATGGCCTAGTCTTTGGACGCAGTATTTT
CASSQWPSLWTQYF
>NA|TRBJ1-1|NA|TRBV20-1
TGCAGTGCTAGAGCCGAGGGAGGAGGGGACACTGAAGCTTTCTTT
CSARAEGGGDTEAFF
>NA|TRBJ2-2|NA|TRBV10-3
TGTGCCAGCAGTGAAACTCGACAGAACACCGGGGAGCTGTTTTTT
CASSETRQNTGELFF
>NA|TRBJ2-6|NA|TRBV7-6
TGTGCCAGCAGCTTGATTCCCCCGGGGGCCAACGTCCTGACTTTC
CASSLIPPGANVLTF
>NA|TRBJ1-6|NA|TRBV9
TGTGCCAGCAGCGCCCGGGACGAAGATTCACCCCTCCACTTT
CASSARDEDSPLHF
>NA|TRBJ2-7|NA|TRBV7-8
TGTGCCAGCAGCCTTATCGACAGCTCCTACGAGCAGTACTTC
CASSLIDSSYEQYF
>NA|TRBJ2-7|many|TRBV6-6
TGTGCCAGCAGTTACTCGGCCATACCCGCGGGCGAGCAGTACTTC
CASSYSAIPAGEQYF
>NA|TRBJ1-1|many|TRBV20-1
TGCAGTGCTAGAGATCGGGAGCAGCTGAACACTGAAGCTTTCTTT
CSARDREQLNTEAFF
>TRBD1|TRBJ1-1|few|TRBV2
TGTGCCAGCAGCGCAGTTGGACAGGGGTACACTGAAGCTTTCTTT
CASSAVGQGYTEAFF
>TRBD1|TRBJ2-2|many|TRBV11-2
TGTGCCAGCAGCCTCGACAGGGCGGACACCGGGGAGCTGTTTTTT
CASSLDRADTGELFF
>NA|TRBJ2-3|NA|TRBV9
TGTGCCAGCACCGGCGGGCAGGGATGGGAAACAGATACGCAGTATTTT
CASTGGQGWETDTQYF
>NA|TRBJ1-1|many|TRBV2
TGTGCCAGCAGGCGCAGCTTTCTTGACCCTGAAGCTTTCTTT
CASRRSFLDPEAFF
>TRBD1|TRBJ1-2|NA|TRBV11-2
TGTGCCAGCAAGCAGGGGGAAAACTATGGCTACACCTTC
CASKQGENYGYTF
>NA|TRBJ1-5|NA|TRBV15
TGTGCCACCAGCAGCCCGGGACGAGACAATCAGCCCCAGCATTTT
CATSSPGRDNQPQHF
>NA|TRBJ1-2|NA|TRBV11-1
TGTGCCAGCAGTGATTTAGCGCCCTCCGCGGGCTACACCTTC
CASSDLAPSAGYTF
>NA|TRBJ1-2|few|TRBV20-1
TGCAGTGCGAGGAAGGACAGATCGATCTATGGCTACACCTTC
CSARKDRSIYGYTF
>NA|TRBJ2-5|many|TRBV7-2
TGTGCCAGCAGCCCCACCCAAGAGACCCAGTACTTC
CASSPTQETQYF
>NA|TRBJ1-4|many|TRBV7-6
TGTGCCAGCAGCCCTCAGGGAATTAATGAAAAACTGTTTTTT
CASSPQGINEKLFF
>NA|TRBJ2-5|many|TRBV7-2
TGTGCCAGCAGCTTATCGCACCAAGAGACCCAGTACTTC
CASSLSHQETQYF
>NA|TRBJ2-5|NA|TRBV5-6
TGTGCCGGCAGCTTGGCGGGCAGGGGCTACCAAGAGACCCAGTACTTC
CAGSLAGRGYQETQYF
>NA|TRBJ1-2|many|TRBV20-1
TGCAGTGCTAGAGGGACAGCCTCACGGTATGGCTACACCTTC
CSARGTASRYGYTF
>NA|TRBJ2-1|NA|TRBV11-2
TGTGCCAGCAGCTTAGAACCTCGGGCGCAGGAGCAGTTCTTC
CASSLEPRAQEQFF
>NA|TRBJ1-2|few|TRBV20-1
TGCAGTGCTGGAGGATTACTTAACTATGGCTACACCTTC
CSAGGLLNYGYTF
>NA|TRBJ1-2|many|TRBV5-4
TGTGCCAGCAGCTTCTGGGGTTCTAACTATGGCTACACCTTC
CASSFWGSNYGYTF
>TRBD1|TRBJ1-1|few|TRBV3-1
TGTGCCAGCAGCCAAGCCGCACCGGGACAGGGGGCGGCTGAAGCTTTCTTT
CASSQAAPGQGAAEAFF